Listed below are T cell receptor beta chains from one sample, sequenced in a study of technical replicates of blood from a handful of donors. Measured with immunoSEQ multiplex PCR; TCRdb has only the in-frame clones, and not every one. The sample consists of more than 90,000 clones, around 95% of them appearing once. The specimen sequenced was T cells isolated from PBMCs. The receptors shown here come from a human donor in good health. CDR3s include the opening cysteine and the closing phenylalanine or tryptophan. The D gene is left open where the match is weak. The size entry is marked missing in some rows and otherwise reads once, few, many or a size class.

clone size	J gene	D gene	V gene	CDR3 DNA	CDR3 protein
.	TRBJ2-5	TRBD1	TRBV2	TGTGCCAGCAGTGAGAGGACAGGGTCCCAAGAGACCCAGTACTTC	CASSERTGSQETQYF
.	TRBJ2-3	.	TRBV11-2	TGTGCCAGCAGCTTAGATCGAGAGGGCACAGATACGCAGTATTTT	CASSLDREGTDTQYF
.	TRBJ2-3	.	TRBV7-9	TGTGCCAGCAGCCTCAGGGGCCCATCCCCAGATACGCAGTATTTT	CASSLRGPSPDTQYF
.	TRBJ2-7	.	TRBV9	TGTGCCAGCAGCGTAGCTACGGGGGAGCAGTACTTC	CASSVATGEQYF
.	TRBJ2-3	.	TRBV18	TGTGCCAGCTCACCAAAGGGGGGCACAGATACGCAGTATTTT	CASSPKGGTDTQYF
.	TRBJ2-1	TRBD2	TRBV10-2	TGCGCCAGCAGTGAGTCCGGGACTAGCCGCCTTAGGGAGCAGTTCTTC	CASSESGTSRLREQFF
.	TRBJ1-1	.	TRBV19	TGTGCCAGTATCGTTGGACTCGACGGTGAAGCTTTCTTT	CASIVGLDGEAFF
.	TRBJ2-5	.	TRBV2	TGTGCCAGCGCTCGAGCTTTTGGACAGCATCAAGAGACCCAGTACTTC	CASARAFGQHQETQYF
.	TRBJ1-1	.	TRBV7-8	TGTGCCAGCAGCTTACCGTCTCGCAGGGTTCCGGGCACTGAAGCTTTCTTT	CASSLPSRRVPGTEAFF
.	TRBJ2-2	TRBD1	TRBV27	TGTGCCAGCAGTCTACACAGGGGCGGGAACACCGGGGAGCTGTTTTTT	CASSLHRGGNTGELFF
.	TRBJ2-1	TRBD2	TRBV2	TGTGCCACCGGGACTAGATTACCCAATGAGCAGTTCTTC	CATGTRLPNEQFF
.	TRBJ2-7	.	TRBV5-1	TGCGCCAGCAGCTTCGTACTATACGAGCAGTACTTC	CASSFVLYEQYF
.	TRBJ2-7	TRBD2	TRBV11-2	TGTGCCAGCAGCTTAAGGGGAGGGCAGGACTACGAGCAGTACTTC	CASSLRGGQDYEQYF
.	TRBJ1-4	.	TRBV18	TGTGCCAGCTCACCATCCCCCGGGGAAAAACTGTTTTTT	CASSPSPGEKLFF
.	TRBJ1-1	.	TRBV30	TGTGCCTGGAAATGGGGGGGGACTGAAGCTTTCTTT	CAWKWGGTEAFF
.	TRBJ2-5	TRBD2	TRBV14	TGTGCCAGCAGCTCGGGAGGAGAGACCCAGTACTTC	CASSSGGETQYF
.	TRBJ1-1	TRBD1	TRBV5-4	TGTGCCAGCAGGCTAGACAGGGAGACTGAAGCTTTCTTT	CASRLDRETEAFF
.	TRBJ1-5	.	TRBV16	TGTGCCAGCAGCCAGCCTGGACAGTCTAATCAGCCCCAGCATTTT	CASSQPGQSNQPQHF
once	TRBJ2-1	.	TRBV5-1	TGCGCCAGCGATCTGGGAGATCCTTACAATGAGCAGTTCTTC	CASDLGDPYNEQFF
.	TRBJ1-1	.	TRBV5-1	TGCGCCAGCAGCTCGGGATTACCTGGGACTGAAGCTTTCTTT	CASSSGLPGTEAFF
.	TRBJ1-5	.	TRBV10-1	TGCGCCCTCGTTGAGGCCTCCAAAGGGCCCCAGCATTTT	CALVEASKGPQHF
.	TRBJ1-1	.	TRBV5-1	TGCGCCAGCGGCCCCCTTGGGCAGGGCGAAACTGAAGCTTTCTTT	CASGPLGQGETEAFF
.	TRBJ2-2	.	TRBV27	TGTGCCAGCACGAGTGATTACAACACCGGGGAGCTGTTTTTT	CASTSDYNTGELFF
.	TRBJ1-1	.	TRBV4-1	TGCGCCAGCAGCCACCTGGGGCTTTCGAACACTGAAGCTTTCTTT	CASSHLGLSNTEAFF
.	TRBJ2-1	.	TRBV7-9	TGTGCCAGCAGCTTTCGAGAGGGGGCGCGGGGTGAGCAGTTCTTC	CASSFREGARGEQFF
few	TRBJ1-1	.	TRBV10-3	TGTGCCATCAGGTCCCTGGCGGGAATGAACACTGAAGCTTTCTTT	CAIRSLAGMNTEAFF
once	TRBJ1-5	.	TRBV19	TGTGCCAGTAGCCTCGTCCAGGTACGACAGCCCCAGCATTTT	CASSLVQVRQPQHF
.	TRBJ2-5	.	TRBV7-8	TGTGCCAGCAGGTTCCCCTTGCGGGGAAATCAAGAGACCCAGTACTTC	CASRFPLRGNQETQYF
.	TRBJ1-5	.	TRBV15	TGTGCCACCAGCAGCGGGGAATATGGCAATCAGCCCCAGCATTTT	CATSSGEYGNQPQHF
.	TRBJ2-7	TRBD2	TRBV7-8	TGTGCCAGCAGCTTAGTGGGGACTAGCGGGACCGAGCAGTACTTC	CASSLVGTSGTEQYF
.	TRBJ1-2	.	TRBV9	TGTGCCAGCAGCGCCTCAGGGAATGGCTACACCTTC	CASSASGNGYTF
.	TRBJ2-3	TRBD2	TRBV5-1	TGCGCCAGCAGCGGGGGACTAGCGGAAAGCACAGATACGCAGTATTTT	CASSGGLAESTDTQYF
.	TRBJ2-3	.	TRBV28	TGTGCCAGCAGTCCGGGGGACTCCACAGATACGCAGTATTTT	CASSPGDSTDTQYF